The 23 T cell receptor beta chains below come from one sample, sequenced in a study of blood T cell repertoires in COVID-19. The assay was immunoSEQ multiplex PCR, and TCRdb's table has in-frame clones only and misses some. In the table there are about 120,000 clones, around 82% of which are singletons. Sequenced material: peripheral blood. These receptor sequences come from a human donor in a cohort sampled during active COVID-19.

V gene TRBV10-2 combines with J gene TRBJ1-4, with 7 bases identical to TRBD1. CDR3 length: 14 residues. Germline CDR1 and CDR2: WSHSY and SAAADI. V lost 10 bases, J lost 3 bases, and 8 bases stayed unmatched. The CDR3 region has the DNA TGCGCCACGCTTTCCGGGACAGCTAATGAAAAACTGTTTTTT. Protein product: CATLSGTANEKLFF.

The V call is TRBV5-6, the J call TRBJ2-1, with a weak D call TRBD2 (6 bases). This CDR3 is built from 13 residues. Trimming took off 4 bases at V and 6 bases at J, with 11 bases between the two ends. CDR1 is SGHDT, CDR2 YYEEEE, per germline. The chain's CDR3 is CASSRVGGNEQFF. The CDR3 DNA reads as TGTGCCAGCAGCCGGGTGGGAGGCAATGAGCAGTTCTTC.

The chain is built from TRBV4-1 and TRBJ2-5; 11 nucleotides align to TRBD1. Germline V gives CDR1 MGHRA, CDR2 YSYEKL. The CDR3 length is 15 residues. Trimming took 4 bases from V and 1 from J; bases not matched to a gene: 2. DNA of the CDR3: TGCGCCAGCAGCCGGGGGACAGGGGGCCAAGAGACCCAGTACTTC. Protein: CASSRGTGGQETQYF.

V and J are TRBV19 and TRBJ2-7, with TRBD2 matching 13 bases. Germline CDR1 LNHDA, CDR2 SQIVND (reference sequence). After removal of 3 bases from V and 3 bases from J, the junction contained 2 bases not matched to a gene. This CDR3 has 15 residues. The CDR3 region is CASSIGLAGVYEQYF. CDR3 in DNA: TGTGCCAGTAGTATTGGACTAGCGGGGGTCTACGAGCAGTACTTC.

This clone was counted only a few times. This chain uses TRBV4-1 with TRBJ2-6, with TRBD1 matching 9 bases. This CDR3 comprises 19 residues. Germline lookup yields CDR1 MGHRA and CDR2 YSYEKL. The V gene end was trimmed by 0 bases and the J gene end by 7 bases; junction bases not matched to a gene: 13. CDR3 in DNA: TGCGCCAGCAGCCAAGATTTCCGGACAGGGGTGGGGGGAGCCAACGTCCTGACTTTC. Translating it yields CASSQDFRTGVGGANVLTF.

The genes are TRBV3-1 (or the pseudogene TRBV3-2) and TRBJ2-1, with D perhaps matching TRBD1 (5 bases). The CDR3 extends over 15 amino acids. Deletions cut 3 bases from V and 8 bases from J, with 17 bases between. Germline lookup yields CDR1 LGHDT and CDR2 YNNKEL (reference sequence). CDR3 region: CASSQMDTPVHEQFF. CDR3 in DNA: TGTGCCAGCAGCCAGATGGACACCCCGGTGCATGAGCAGTTCTTC.

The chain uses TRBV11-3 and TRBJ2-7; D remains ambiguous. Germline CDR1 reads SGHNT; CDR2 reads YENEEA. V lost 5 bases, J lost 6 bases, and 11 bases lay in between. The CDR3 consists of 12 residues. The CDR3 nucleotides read TGTGCCAGCAGCCATGGCCTCGCCGAGCAGTACTTC. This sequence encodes CASSHGLAEQYF. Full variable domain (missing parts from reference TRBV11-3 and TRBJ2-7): EAGVVQSPRYKIIEKKQPVAFWCNPISGHNTLYWYLQNLGQGPELLIRYENEEAVDDSQLPKDRFSAERLKGVDSTLKIQPAELGDSAVYLCASSHGLAEQYFGPGTRLTVT.

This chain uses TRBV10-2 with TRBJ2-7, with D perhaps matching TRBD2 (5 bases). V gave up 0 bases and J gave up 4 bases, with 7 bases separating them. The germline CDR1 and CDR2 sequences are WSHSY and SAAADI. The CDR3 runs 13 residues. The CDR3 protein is CASSESSGYEQYF. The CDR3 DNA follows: TGCGCCAGCAGTGAGTCGTCGGGGTACGAGCAGTACTTC.

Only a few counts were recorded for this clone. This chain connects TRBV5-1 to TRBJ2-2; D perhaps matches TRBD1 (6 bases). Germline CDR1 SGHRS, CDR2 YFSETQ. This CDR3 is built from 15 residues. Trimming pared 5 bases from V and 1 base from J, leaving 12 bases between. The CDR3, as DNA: TGCGCCAGCAGTTTACAGGGACAGAACACCGGGGAGCTGTTTTTT. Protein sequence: CASSLQGQNTGELFF.

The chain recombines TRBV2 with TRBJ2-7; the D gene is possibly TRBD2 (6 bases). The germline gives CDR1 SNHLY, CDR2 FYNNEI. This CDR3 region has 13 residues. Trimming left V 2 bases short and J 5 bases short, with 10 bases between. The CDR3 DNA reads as TGTGCCAGCAGTGAAATGGGGAGGAACGAGCAGTACTTC. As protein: CASSEMGRNEQYF.

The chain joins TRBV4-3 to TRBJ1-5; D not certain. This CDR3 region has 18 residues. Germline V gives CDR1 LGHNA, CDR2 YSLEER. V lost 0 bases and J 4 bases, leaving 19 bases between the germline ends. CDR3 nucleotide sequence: TGCGCCAGCAGCCAAGATTTGCAGGTCAGACCTTTAAATCAGCCCCAGCATTTT. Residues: CASSQDLQVRPLNQPQHF.

The CDR3 DNA reads TGCGCCAGCAGCTCCGGGACAGGGGGCCCAGATACGCAGTATTTT. Protein: CASSSGTGGPDTQYF. V usage is TRBV5-1 and J usage is TRBJ2-3, with 12 bases lining up with TRBD1. Germline V gene data show CDR1 as SGHRS and CDR2 as YFSETQ. The CDR3 totals 15 residues. The V and J ends lost 3 bases and 4 bases, in that order; junction bases with no gene match: 3.

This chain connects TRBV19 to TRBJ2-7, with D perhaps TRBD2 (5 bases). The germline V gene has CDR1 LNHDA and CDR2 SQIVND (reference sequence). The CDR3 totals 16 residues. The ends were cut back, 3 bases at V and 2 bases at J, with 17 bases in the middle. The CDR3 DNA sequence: TGTGCCAGTAGTATGAAACACGGGGATTGGGCCTACGAGCAGTACTTC. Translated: CASSMKHGDWAYEQYF.

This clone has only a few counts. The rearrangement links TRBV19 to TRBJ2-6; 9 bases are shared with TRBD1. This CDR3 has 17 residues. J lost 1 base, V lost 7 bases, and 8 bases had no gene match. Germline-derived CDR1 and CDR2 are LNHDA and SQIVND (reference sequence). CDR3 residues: CASTRQGVVSGANVLTF. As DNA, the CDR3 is TGTGCCAGTACCCGACAGGGGGTCGTTTCTGGGGCCAACGTCCTGACTTTC. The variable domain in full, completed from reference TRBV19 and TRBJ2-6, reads DGGITQSPKYLFRKEGQNVTLSCEQNLNHDAMYWYRQDPGQGLRLIYYSQIVNDFQKGDIAEGYSVSREKKESFPLTVTSAQKNPTAFYLCASTRQGVVSGANVLTFGAGSRLTVL.

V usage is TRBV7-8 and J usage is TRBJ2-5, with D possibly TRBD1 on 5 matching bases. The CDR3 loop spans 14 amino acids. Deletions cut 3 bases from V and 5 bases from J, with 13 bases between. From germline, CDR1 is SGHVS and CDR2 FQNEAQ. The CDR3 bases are TGTGCCAGCAGCTTTCAGGGCACGACCGAGACCCAGTACTTC. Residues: CASSFQGTTETQYF.

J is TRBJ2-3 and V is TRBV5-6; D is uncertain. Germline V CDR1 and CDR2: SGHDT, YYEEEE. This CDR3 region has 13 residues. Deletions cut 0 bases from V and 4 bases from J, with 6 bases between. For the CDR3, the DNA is TGTGCCAGCAGCTTGGGATCGGCAGATACGCAGTATTTT. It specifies CASSLGSADTQYF.

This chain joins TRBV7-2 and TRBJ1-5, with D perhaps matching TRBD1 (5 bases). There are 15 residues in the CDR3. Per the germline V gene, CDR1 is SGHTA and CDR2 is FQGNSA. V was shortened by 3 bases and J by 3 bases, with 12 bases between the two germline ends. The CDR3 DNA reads TGTGCCAGCAGCTTCGACAGCATCCCCAATCAGCCCCAGCATTTT. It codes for CASSFDSIPNQPQHF.

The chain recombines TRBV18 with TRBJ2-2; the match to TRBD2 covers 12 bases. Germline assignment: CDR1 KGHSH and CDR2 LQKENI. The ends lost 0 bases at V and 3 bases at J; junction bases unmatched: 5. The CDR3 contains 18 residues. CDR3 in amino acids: CASSPPTSGGYDTGELFF. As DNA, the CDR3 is TGTGCCAGCTCACCACCGACTAGCGGGGGCTACGACACCGGGGAGCTGTTTTTT.

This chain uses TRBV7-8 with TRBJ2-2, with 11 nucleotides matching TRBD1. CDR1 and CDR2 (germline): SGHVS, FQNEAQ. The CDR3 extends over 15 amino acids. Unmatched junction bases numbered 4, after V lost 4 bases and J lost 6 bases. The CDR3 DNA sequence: TGTGCCAGCAGCTGGCGGGACAGGGGGGCCGGGGAGCTGTTTTTT. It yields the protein CASSWRDRGAGELFF.

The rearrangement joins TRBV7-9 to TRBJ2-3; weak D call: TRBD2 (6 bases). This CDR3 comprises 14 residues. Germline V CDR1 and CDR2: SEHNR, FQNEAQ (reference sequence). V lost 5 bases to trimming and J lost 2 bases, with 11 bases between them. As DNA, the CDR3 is TGTGCCAGCAGCATTGCGGGGTACACAGATACGCAGTATTTT. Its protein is CASSIAGYTDTQYF.

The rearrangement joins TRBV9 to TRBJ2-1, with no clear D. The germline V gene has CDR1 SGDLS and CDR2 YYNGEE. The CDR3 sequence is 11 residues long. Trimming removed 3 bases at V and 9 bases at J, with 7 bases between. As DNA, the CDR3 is TGTGCCAGCAGCGATGGTAGTGAGCAGTTCTTC. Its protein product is CASSDGSEQFF. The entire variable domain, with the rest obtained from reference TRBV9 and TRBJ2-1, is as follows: DSGVTQTPKHLITATGQRVTLRCSPRSGDLSVYWYQQSLDQGLQFLIQYYNGEERAKGNILERFSAQQFPDLHSELNLSSLELGDSALYFCASSDGSEQFFGPGTRLTVL.

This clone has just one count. This CDR3 is CASSLAVFNSGTEAFF. CDR3 in DNA: TGTGCCAGCAGCTTGGCTGTCTTTAATTCGGGCACTGAAGCTTTCTTT. The rearrangement uses TRBV5-8 and TRBJ1-1; D is ambiguous. This CDR3 is 16 amino acids long. Germline values: CDR1 SGHTS, CDR2 YDEGEE. The V and J ends lost 0 bases and 4 bases respectively, with 16 bases between them.

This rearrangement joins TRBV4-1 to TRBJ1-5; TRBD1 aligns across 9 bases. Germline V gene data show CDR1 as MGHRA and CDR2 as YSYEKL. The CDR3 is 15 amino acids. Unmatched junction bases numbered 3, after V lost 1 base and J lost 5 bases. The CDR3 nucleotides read TGCGCCAGCAGCCAAGGGACAGGGGAGTATCAGCCCCAGCATTTT. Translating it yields CASSQGTGEYQPQHF.